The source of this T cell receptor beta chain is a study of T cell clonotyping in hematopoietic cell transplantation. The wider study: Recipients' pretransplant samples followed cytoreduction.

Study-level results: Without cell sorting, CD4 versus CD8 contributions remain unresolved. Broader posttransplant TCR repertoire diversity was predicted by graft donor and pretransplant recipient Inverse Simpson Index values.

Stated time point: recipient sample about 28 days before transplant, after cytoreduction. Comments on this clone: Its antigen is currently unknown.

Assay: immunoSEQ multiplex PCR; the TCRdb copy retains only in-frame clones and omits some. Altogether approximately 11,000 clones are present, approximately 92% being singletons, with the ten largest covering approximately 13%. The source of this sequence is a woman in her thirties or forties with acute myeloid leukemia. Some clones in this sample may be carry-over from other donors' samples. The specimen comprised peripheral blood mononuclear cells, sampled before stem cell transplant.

In DNA form, the CDR3 reads TGTGCCAGCAGCTCCGCAGGGAACACCGGGGAGCTGTTTTTT. It is translated as CASSSAGNTGELFF. V usage is TRBV7-6 and J usage is TRBJ2-2, with D unclear. CDR3 length: 14 amino acids. Trimming removed 4 bases from V and 1 base from J, with 7 bases in between. Germline CDR1 and CDR2: SGHVS and FNYEAQ.